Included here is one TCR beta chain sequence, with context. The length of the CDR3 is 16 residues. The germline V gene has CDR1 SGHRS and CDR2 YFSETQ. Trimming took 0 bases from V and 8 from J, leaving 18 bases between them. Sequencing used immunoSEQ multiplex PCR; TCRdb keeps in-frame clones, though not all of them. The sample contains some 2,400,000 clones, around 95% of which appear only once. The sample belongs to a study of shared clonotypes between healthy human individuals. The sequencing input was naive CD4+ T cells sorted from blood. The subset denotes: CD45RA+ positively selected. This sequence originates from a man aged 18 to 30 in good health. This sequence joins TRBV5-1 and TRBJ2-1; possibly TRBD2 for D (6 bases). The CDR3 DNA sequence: TGCGCCAGCAGCTTGGTGTCCGGGACTCCTTTCCATGAGCAGTTCTTC. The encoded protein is CASSLVSGTPFHEQFF. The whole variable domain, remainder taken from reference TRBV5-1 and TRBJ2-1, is KAGVTQTPRYLIKTRGQQVTLSCSPISGHRSVSWYQQTPGQGLQFLFEYFSETQRNKGNFPGRFSGRQFSNSRSEMNVSTLELGDSALYLCASSLVSGTPFHEQFFGPGTRLTVL.